The clone carrying this T cell receptor beta chain was observed many times. The source of the sample is a study of T-cell memory formation after mild COVID-19. A single record per CDR3 protein comes from TCRdb applying MiXCR to the 5' RACE reads. The sample consists of over 70,000 distinct CDR3 sequences, 10% to 15% of them appearing once. The CDR3 loop spans 16 amino acids. With V trimmed by 5 bases and J by 4 bases, 10 bases remained unmatched. The germline CDR1 and CDR2 sequences are SEHNR and FQNEAQ (reference sequence). V is TRBV7-9 and J is TRBJ2-3, with 9 bases fitting TRBD2. This sequence originates from an adult woman who had mild COVID-19 (a few samples of this study predate the infection). Cell type and time point are not known. Sequences were obtained from PBMCs or a T cell subset sorted from them (not recorded which). CDR3 loop: CASSPVKAGGADTQYF. CDR3 DNA sequence: TGTGCCAGCAGCCCCGTCAAGGCGGGGGGGGCAGATACGCAGTATTTT.